The rows below give T cell receptor beta chains drawn from one sample of a study of control samples from healthy donors and cancer patients. Only in-frame clones appear in the TCRdb table, and some are missing; sequencing was by immunoSEQ multiplex PCR. The sample records 390,000 or so clones, over 75% being singletons. Sequencing was performed on PBMCs. The receptor source for this set is a man aged 40-50 years with head and neck cancer. CDR3s include the opening cysteine and the closing phenylalanine or tryptophan. The D gene is left open where the match is weak. Clone size is stated in some rows and not others, as once, few, many or a class when expanded.

clone size: .
D gene: TRBD1
J gene: TRBJ2-7
V gene: TRBV4-1
CDR3 protein: CASSHGQDYEQYF
CDR3 DNA: TGCGCCAGCAGCCACGGACAGGACTACGAGCAGTACTTC

clone size: .
D gene: TRBD1
J gene: TRBJ1-4
V gene: TRBV7-6
CDR3 protein: CASSRRTGGVATNEKLFF
CDR3 DNA: TGTGCCAGCAGCAGACGGACAGGGGGCGTTGCAACTAATGAAAAACTGTTTTTT

clone size: .
D gene: TRBD1
J gene: TRBJ1-1
V gene: TRBV28
CDR3 protein: CASSFPRGQSHAFF
CDR3 DNA: TGTGCCAGCAGTTTTCCCCGGGGACAGAGTCACGCTTTCTTT

clone size: .
D gene: .
J gene: TRBJ1-5
V gene: TRBV7-8
CDR3 protein: CASSLAMAGSNQPQHF
CDR3 DNA: TGTGCCAGCAGCTTAGCCATGGCAGGTAGCAATCAGCCCCAGCATTTT

clone size: .
D gene: TRBD1
J gene: TRBJ1-2
V gene: TRBV29-1
CDR3 protein: CSAGTGGDYGYTF
CDR3 DNA: TGCAGCGCCGGTACAGGGGGCGACTATGGCTACACCTTC

clone size: .
D gene: .
J gene: TRBJ1-5
V gene: TRBV15
CDR3 protein: CATSSPEGGQPQHF
CDR3 DNA: TGTGCCACCAGCAGTCCTGAAGGGGGTCAGCCCCAGCATTTT

clone size: .
D gene: .
J gene: TRBJ2-7
V gene: TRBV6-2/TRBV6-3
CDR3 protein: CASSPMANSYEQYF
CDR3 DNA: TGTGCCAGCAGTCCCATGGCGAACTCCTACGAGCAGTACTTC

clone size: .
D gene: TRBD1
J gene: TRBJ1-5
V gene: TRBV30
CDR3 protein: CAWSPDRDQPQHF
CDR3 DNA: TGTGCCTGGAGTCCGGACAGGGATCAGCCCCAGCATTTT

clone size: once
D gene: .
J gene: TRBJ2-5
V gene: TRBV4-3
CDR3 protein: CASSQVEGETQYF
CDR3 DNA: TGCGCCAGCAGCCAAGTGGAAGGTGAGACCCAGTACTTC

clone size: .
D gene: .
J gene: TRBJ2-5
V gene: TRBV11-2
CDR3 protein: CASSSRGIQETQYF
CDR3 DNA: TGTGCCAGCAGCTCGCGGGGCATACAAGAGACCCAGTACTTC

clone size: .
D gene: .
J gene: TRBJ1-1
V gene: TRBV28
CDR3 protein: CASSRDGARGFF
CDR3 DNA: TGTGCCAGCAGTCGGGACGGAGCCAGAGGTTTCTTT

clone size: .
D gene: TRBD2
J gene: TRBJ2-1
V gene: TRBV6-4
CDR3 protein: CASRKTGTSYNEQFF
CDR3 DNA: TGTGCCAGCAGAAAAACCGGGACTAGCTACAATGAGCAGTTCTTC

clone size: .
D gene: .
J gene: TRBJ2-1
V gene: TRBV6-5
CDR3 protein: CASRATISDNEQFF
CDR3 DNA: TGTGCCAGCAGGGCCACTATCTCCGACAATGAGCAGTTCTTC

clone size: .
D gene: TRBD2
J gene: TRBJ2-3
V gene: TRBV28
CDR3 protein: CATTGTSGATDTQYF
CDR3 DNA: TGTGCCACAACCGGGACTAGCGGGGCCACAGATACGCAGTATTTT

clone size: .
D gene: .
J gene: TRBJ2-3
V gene: TRBV15
CDR3 protein: CATGGAGARADTQYF
CDR3 DNA: TGTGCCACCGGGGGCGCGGGGGCGCGCGCAGATACGCAGTATTTT

clone size: .
D gene: TRBD1
J gene: TRBJ2-3
V gene: TRBV7-3
CDR3 protein: CASSLDRGTDTQYF
CDR3 DNA: TGTGCCAGCAGCTTGGACAGGGGGACAGATACGCAGTATTTT

clone size: .
D gene: .
J gene: TRBJ1-1
V gene: TRBV14
CDR3 protein: CASSQLGNTEAFF
CDR3 DNA: TGTGCCAGCAGCCAATTAGGGAACACTGAAGCTTTCTTT